This T cell receptor (beta chain) was observed in a study of shared clonotypes between healthy human individuals. Regarding the study as a whole: Non-shared clonotypes showed lower generation probabilities than clonotypes common to all four donors.

Some clones are missing from TCRdb's copy, which holds only in-frame ones; the method was immunoSEQ multiplex PCR. The sample lists hundreds of thousands of clones, around three quarters seen once, with 1.5% to 2% in the top ten. Per germline, CDR1 MDHEN and CDR2 SYDVKM. V gave up 1 base and J gave up 2 bases, with 9 bases separating them. This CDR3 is 14 amino acids long. For this clone: Its antigen is unidentified.

The study drew its donors from healthy HIV-negative adults without recent acute infections or vaccinations. Every contributor of samples was a Caucasian grown-up residing in Nashville, Tennessee. The source is a woman aged 25-40 years in good health. Sequences were obtained from memory CD4+ T cells sorted from blood. Noted subset: CD45RA-negative fraction. The chain combines TRBV28 with TRBJ2-7; no firm D call. The CDR3 protein is CASSLFAGPYEQYF. The CDR3 DNA sequence: TGTGCCAGCAGTTTATTCGCCGGACCCTACGAGCAGTACTTC.